Below, one TCR beta chain is given with its context. What it binds is not known. The data were produced by immunoSEQ multiplex PCR, yet TCRdb's version contains in-frame clones alone and is incomplete. The repertoire holds approximately 14,000 clones, with about 64% as singletons. CDR3 length: 17 residues. Trimming pared 0 bases from V and 4 bases from J, leaving 13 bases between. In germline, CDR1 is LNHDA, CDR2 SQIVND (reference sequence). These data are taken from a study of CD4+ T cells in melanoma. Study-level results: Diverse differentiation states were reported for melanoma neoantigen-specific CD4+ T cells. CD8+ T cell, macrophage and B cell function reportedly correlated with neoantigen-specific CD4+ T cells.

The TCR comes from a human donor with melanoma. The sample consisted of cells from a culture (not recorded whether cultured in vitro). The chain uses TRBV19 and TRBJ2-6; a weak D match, TRBD2 (7 bases). The CDR3 protein is CASSIDRGAGGANVLTF. In DNA, the CDR3 is TGTGCCAGTAGTATAGATCGGGGGGCCGGAGGGGCCAACGTCCTGACTTTC.